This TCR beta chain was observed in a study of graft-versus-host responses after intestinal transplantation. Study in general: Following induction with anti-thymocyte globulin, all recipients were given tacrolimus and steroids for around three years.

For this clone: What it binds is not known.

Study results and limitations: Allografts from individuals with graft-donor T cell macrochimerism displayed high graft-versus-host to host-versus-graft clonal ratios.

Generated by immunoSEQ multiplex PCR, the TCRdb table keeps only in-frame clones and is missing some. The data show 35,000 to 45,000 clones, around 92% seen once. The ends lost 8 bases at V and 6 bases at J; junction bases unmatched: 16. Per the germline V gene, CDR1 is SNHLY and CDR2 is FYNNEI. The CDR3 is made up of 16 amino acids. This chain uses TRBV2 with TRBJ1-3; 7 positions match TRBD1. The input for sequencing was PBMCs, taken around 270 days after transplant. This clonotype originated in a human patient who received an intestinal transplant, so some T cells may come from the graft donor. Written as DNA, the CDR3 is TGTGCCAGCCTCAGAGGGTGGGACAGTGGCGAAAACACCATATATTTT. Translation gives CASLRGWDSGENTIYF.